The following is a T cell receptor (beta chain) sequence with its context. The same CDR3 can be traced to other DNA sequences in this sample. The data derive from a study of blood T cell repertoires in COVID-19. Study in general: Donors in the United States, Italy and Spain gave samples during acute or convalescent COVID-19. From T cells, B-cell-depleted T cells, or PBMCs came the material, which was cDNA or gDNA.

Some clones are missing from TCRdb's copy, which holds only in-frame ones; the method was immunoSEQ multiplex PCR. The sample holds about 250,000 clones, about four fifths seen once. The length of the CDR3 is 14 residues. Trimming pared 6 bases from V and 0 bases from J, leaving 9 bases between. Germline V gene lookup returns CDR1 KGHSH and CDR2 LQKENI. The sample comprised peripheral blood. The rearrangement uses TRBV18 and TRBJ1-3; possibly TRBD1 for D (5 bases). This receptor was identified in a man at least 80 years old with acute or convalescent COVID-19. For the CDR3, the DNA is TGTGCCAGCTCGCCTCAGGGCTCTGGAAACACCATATATTTT. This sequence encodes CASSPQGSGNTIYF.